The 20 T cell receptor beta chains below come from one sample, sequenced in a study of cytomegalovirus exposure and HLA in healthy donors. Primers: 60 Vbeta forward and 13 Jbeta reverse. Assay: immunoSEQ multiplex PCR; the TCRdb copy retains only in-frame clones and omits some. Here the sample spans roughly 180,000 clones, 80% being singletons. What was sequenced was PBMCs. The receptor set was obtained from a man aged 25-45 years in good health and CMV-seronegative.

J is TRBJ2-7 and V is TRBV5-5, with 9 bases lining up with TRBD1. CDR1 is SGHKS, CDR2 YYEKEE, per germline (reference sequence). The CDR3 loop spans 15 amino acids. V was pared by 7 bases and J by 1 base, with 9 bases of the junction left unmatched. CDR3 protein: CASQIPGTGSYEQYF. The CDR3 DNA reads TGTGCCAGCCAGATACCCGGGACAGGGTCCTACGAGCAGTACTTC.

The chain has TRBV6-6 and TRBJ2-7, with a weak D call TRBD1 (6 bases). The CDR3 runs to 13 residues. Trimming stripped 8 bases from V and 3 bases from J, with 14 bases between. The germline CDR1 and CDR2 sequences are MNHNY and SVGAGI (reference sequence). CDR3 sequence (DNA): TGTGCCAGCCGAGGGGGTTCCGGCTACGAGCAGTACTTC. It translates to CASRGGSGYEQYF.

This chain links TRBV25-1 with TRBJ2-3, with D unresolved. The CDR3 covers 13 residues. Germline CDR1 and CDR2: MGHDK and SYGVNS. The V end was cut by 2 bases, the J end by 6 bases, with 9 bases between. For the CDR3, the DNA is TGTGCCAGCAGTGAAATTCTGGCTGATACGCAGTATTTT. Its translation: CASSEILADTQYF. The variable domain in full, completed from reference TRBV25-1 and TRBJ2-3, reads EADIYQTPRYLVIGTGKKITLECSQTMGHDKMYWYQQDPGMELHLIHYSYGVNSTEKGDLSSESTVSRIRTEHFPLTLESARPSHTSQYLCASSEILADTQYFGPGTRLTVL.

The V and J genes are TRBV14 and TRBJ1-2, with 9 bases aligning to TRBD1. From germline, CDR1 is SGHDN and CDR2 FVKESK. The CDR3 loop spans 15 amino acids. With 2 bases clipped from V and 8 bases from J, the junction kept 9 bases outside the gene matches. The CDR3 region has the DNA TGTGCCAGCAGCCAAAATCCGGGACAGGGATTAGGCTACACCTTC. Its translation is CASSQNPGQGLGYTF.

The chain has TRBV9 and TRBJ2-7; perhaps TRBD2 as D (6 bases). CDR3 length equals 14 residues. With 3 bases removed from V and 11 bases from J, the gap between germline ends came to 21 bases. Germline V lookup: CDR1 SGDLS, CDR2 YYNGEE. CDR3: CASSAGTGDTVEYF. The CDR3 DNA is TGTGCCAGCAGCGCCGGGACTGGAGACACTGTCGAGTACTTC. The whole variable domain, filled in from reference TRBV9 and TRBJ2-7, reads DSGVTQTPKHLITATGQRVTLRCSPRSGDLSVYWYQQSLDQGLQFLIQYYNGEERAKGNILERFSAQQFPDLHSELNLSSLELGDSALYFCASSAGTGDTVEYFGPGTRLTVT.

The V and J genes are TRBV5-4 and TRBJ2-3, with TRBD2 matching over 13 bases. Germline lookup yields CDR1 SGHNT and CDR2 YYREEE (reference sequence). The CDR3 has 16 amino acids. The ends lost 4 bases at V and 1 base at J; junction bases unmatched: 3. The CDR3 is CASSPGTSGGTDTQYF. CDR3 DNA sequence: TGTGCCAGCAGCCCAGGGACTAGCGGGGGCACAGATACGCAGTATTTT.

The rearrangement uses TRBV19 and TRBJ2-7; the D gene is possibly TRBD1 (6 bases). The CDR3 runs to 14 residues. V gave up 0 bases and J gave up 2 bases, with 8 bases separating them. The germline gives CDR1 LNHDA, CDR2 SQIVND (reference sequence). The CDR3 nucleotides are TGTGCCAGTAGTATAGATAAGGGGGCCTACGAGCAGTACTTC. The encoded protein is CASSIDKGAYEQYF.

The J gene is TRBJ1-4, the V gene TRBV19; D gene ambiguous. Per germline, CDR1 LNHDA and CDR2 SQIVND (reference sequence). V gave up 4 bases and J gave up 4 bases, with 10 bases separating them. The CDR3 covers 14 residues. The CDR3 region is CASSSGEVNEKLFF. CDR3 sequence (DNA): TGTGCCAGTAGTAGCGGGGAGGTTAATGAAAAACTGTTTTTT.

This rearrangement joins TRBV14 to TRBJ2-5; TRBD2 is a possible D gene (6 bases). Trimming left V 0 bases short and J 5 bases short, with 13 bases between. Germline V gene lookup returns CDR1 SGHDN and CDR2 FVKESK. This CDR3 contains 15 residues. The CDR3 region is CASSQDRNSGETQYF. As DNA, the CDR3 is TGTGCCAGCAGCCAAGATCGGAACAGCGGGGAGACCCAGTACTTC.

The gene calls are TRBV5-6 and TRBJ2-7, with D maybe TRBD1 (6 bases). V lost 4 bases and J 2 bases, leaving 13 bases between the germline ends. The CDR3 is made up of 14 amino acids. Germline CDR1 and CDR2: SGHDT and YYEEEE. In nucleotides, the CDR3 is TGTGCCAGCAGCAATACGGGGACAACCTACGAGCAGTACTTC. Protein product: CASSNTGTTYEQYF.

Comment on this clone: At the DNA level, this CDR3 is encoded by other sequences in the same sample as well. The DNA for the CDR3 is TGTGCCAGCGGACAGGGCTCCTACGAGCAGTACTTC. Amino acids: CASGQGSYEQYF. The rearrangement joins TRBV6-6 to TRBJ2-7; 8 positions agree with TRBD1. With 8 bases clipped from V and 0 bases from J, the junction kept 0 bases outside the gene matches. CDR3 length equals 12 residues. The germline V gene has CDR1 MNHNY and CDR2 SVGAGI (reference sequence).

As concerns this clone: Compared with germline, one end of the junction differs, possibly owing to a read error. The chain recombines TRBV4-3 with TRBJ2-7; D call uncertain. Germline assignment: CDR1 LGHNA and CDR2 YSLEER. The CDR3 has 13 amino acids. The DNA for the CDR3 is TGCGCCAGCAGTCAAGATTATCCCTACGAGCAGTACTTC. This sequence encodes CASSQDYPYEQYF.

The J gene is TRBJ2-3, the V gene TRBV5-6; no clear D gene. This CDR3 is built from 16 residues. Germline V lookup: CDR1 SGHDT, CDR2 YYEEEE. Trimming pared 0 bases from V and 2 bases from J, leaving 13 bases between. This CDR3 is CASSLAADLVTDTQYF. CDR3 coding DNA: TGTGCCAGCAGCTTGGCCGCAGATCTTGTCACAGATACGCAGTATTTT.

The J gene is TRBJ2-7, the V gene TRBV13; maybe TRBD2 (5 bases). With 5 bases removed from V and 5 bases from J, the gap between germline ends came to 16 bases. This CDR3 spans 14 amino acids. Per the germline V gene, CDR1 is PRHDT and CDR2 is FYEKMQ (reference sequence). The CDR3 reads CASSPSPRRDEQYF. CDR3 in DNA: TGTGCCAGCAGCCCTAGCCCTCGTAGGGACGAGCAGTACTTC. Supplemented by reference TRBV13 and TRBJ2-7, the full variable domain reads AAGVIQSPRHLIKEKRETATLKCYPIPRHDTVYWYQQGPGQDPQFLISFYEKMQSDKGSIPDRFSAQQFSDYHSELNMSSLELGDSALYFCASSPSPRRDEQYFGPGTRLTVT.

This chain connects TRBV7-2 to TRBJ2-2; 9 bases are shared with TRBD1. CDR3 size: 15 residues. In germline, CDR1 is SGHTA, CDR2 FQGNSA. The trim removed 1 base at V and 5 bases at J, leaving 2 bases unmatched. CDR3 DNA: TGTGCCAGCAGCTTAGTAGGACAGGGGACCGGGGAGCTGTTTTTT. Protein product: CASSLVGQGTGELFF.

Only one count was recorded for this clone. The chain recombines TRBV5-1 with TRBJ2-7, with D tentatively TRBD2 (5 bases). Per germline, CDR1 SGHRS and CDR2 YFSETQ. Deletions cut 0 bases from V and 0 bases from J, with 13 bases between. This CDR3 is built from 16 residues. DNA of the CDR3: TGCGCCAGCAGCTTGGCCTTAAGCGGAGACTCCTACGAGCAGTACTTC. It is translated as CASSLALSGDSYEQYF.

V usage is TRBV7-3 and J usage is TRBJ2-3; 12 bases align to TRBD2. CDR3 size: 20 residues. CDR1 SGHTA and CDR2 FQGTGA come from the germline V gene. After removal of 1 base from V and 0 bases from J, the junction contained 11 bases not matched to a gene. CDR3 nucleotides: TGTGCCAGCAGCTTAAACCCCCCGACTAGCGGGAGAGCTAGCACAGATACGCAGTATTTT. Protein: CASSLNPPTSGRASTDTQYF.

The chain uses TRBV4-1 and TRBJ2-7; 7 bases map to TRBD2. This CDR3 has 14 residues. Germline CDR1 and CDR2: MGHRA and YSYEKL. V was clipped by 1 base and J by 0 bases; unmatched bases: 0. CDR3: CASSQAGGSYEQYF. The CDR3 coding sequence is TGCGCCAGCAGCCAAGCGGGGGGCTCCTACGAGCAGTACTTC.

This sequence joins TRBV10-2 and TRBJ2-2; possible D gene TRBD2, 6 bases. V lost 10 bases to trimming and J lost 1 base, with 19 bases between them. Per germline, CDR1 WSHSY and CDR2 SAAADI. This CDR3 comprises 16 residues. The CDR3 DNA is TGCGCCACCACCCGGGGGAGCGTGGGGAACACCGGGGAGCTGTTTTTT. Protein sequence: CATTRGSVGNTGELFF.

The chain carries TRBV5-1 and TRBJ2-1, with 8 nucleotides matching TRBD2. The germline CDR1 and CDR2 sequences are SGHRS and YFSETQ. Trimming took 0 bases from V and 6 from J; bases not matched to a gene: 5. CDR3 length: 15 amino acids. The CDR3 reads CASSLDPGGGNEQFF. CDR3 nucleotides: TGCGCCAGCAGCTTGGATCCGGGAGGGGGCAATGAGCAGTTCTTC.